This entry concerns a single TCR beta chain. The antigen is not known. The data were taken from a study of T cell responses to AZD1222 COVID-19 vaccine. Notes on the study in general: Within unmutated variant regions lay the reported targets of nearly half of spike-specific TCRs. Sampled repertoires all dated from after the peak T cell response. Clonal diversity was possibly underestimated; the donors were predominantly white British and more often female. The breadth and depth of Spike-specific TCRs increased once two AZD1222 doses had been given.

Profiled with immunoSEQ multiplex PCR; TCRdb holds only in-frame clones, not every one. The data contain about 92,000 clones, about 90% of them seen just once; the ten biggest clones take up around 6.9%. Material: peripheral blood, obtained on day 0 of AZD1222 vaccination. The origin of this receptor is an adult in good health.

In nucleotides, the CDR3 is TGTGCCAGCAGCCTAAGGACAGGGAGTGAATCGTATACGCAGTATTTT. Translating gives CASSLRTGSESYTQYF. The chain is built from TRBV14 and TRBJ2-3; the match to TRBD1 covers 8 bases. The germline gives CDR1 SGHDN, CDR2 FVKESK. The trim removed 4 bases at V and 7 bases at J, leaving 13 bases unmatched. This CDR3 has 16 residues.